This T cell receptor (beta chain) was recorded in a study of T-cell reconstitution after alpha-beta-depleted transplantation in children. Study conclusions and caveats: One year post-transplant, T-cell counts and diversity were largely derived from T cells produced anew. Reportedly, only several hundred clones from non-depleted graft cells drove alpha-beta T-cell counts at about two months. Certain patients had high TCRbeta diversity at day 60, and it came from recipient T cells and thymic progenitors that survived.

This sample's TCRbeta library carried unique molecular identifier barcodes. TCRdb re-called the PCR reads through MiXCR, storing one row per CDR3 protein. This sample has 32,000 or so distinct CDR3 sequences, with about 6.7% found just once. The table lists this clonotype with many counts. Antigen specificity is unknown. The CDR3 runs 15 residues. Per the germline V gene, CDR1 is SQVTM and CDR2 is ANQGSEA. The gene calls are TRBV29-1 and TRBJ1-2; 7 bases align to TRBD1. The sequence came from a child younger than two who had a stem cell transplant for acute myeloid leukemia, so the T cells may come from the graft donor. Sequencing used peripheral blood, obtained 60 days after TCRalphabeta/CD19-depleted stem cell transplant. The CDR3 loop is CGCGNDRALDYGYTF. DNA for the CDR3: TGCGGCTGCGGAAATGACAGGGCGCTAGACTATGGCTACACCTTC.